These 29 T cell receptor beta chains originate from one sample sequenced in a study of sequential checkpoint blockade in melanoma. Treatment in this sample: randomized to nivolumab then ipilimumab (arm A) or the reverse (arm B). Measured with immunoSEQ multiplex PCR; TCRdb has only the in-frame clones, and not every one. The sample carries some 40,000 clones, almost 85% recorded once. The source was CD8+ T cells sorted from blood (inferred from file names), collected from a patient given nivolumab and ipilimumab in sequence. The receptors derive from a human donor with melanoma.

The CDR3: CASSLAPGDNEQFF. CDR3 DNA sequence: TGTGCCAGCAGCTTAGCGCCCGGGGACAATGAGCAGTTCTTC. V and J are TRBV7-9 and TRBJ2-1, with D maybe TRBD2 (5 bases). This CDR3 region has 14 residues. Looked up from germline, CDR1 is SEHNR and CDR2 is FQNEAQ (reference sequence). The V end lost 0 bases, the J end lost 5 bases, and 8 bases lay between the germline ends.

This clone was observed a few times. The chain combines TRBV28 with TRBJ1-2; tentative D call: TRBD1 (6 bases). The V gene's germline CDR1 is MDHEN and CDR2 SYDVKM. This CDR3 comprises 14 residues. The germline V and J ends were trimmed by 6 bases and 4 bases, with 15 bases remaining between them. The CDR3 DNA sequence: TGTGCCAGCAGATTCCCGGGACATCCCTATGGCTACACCTTC. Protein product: CASRFPGHPYGYTF.

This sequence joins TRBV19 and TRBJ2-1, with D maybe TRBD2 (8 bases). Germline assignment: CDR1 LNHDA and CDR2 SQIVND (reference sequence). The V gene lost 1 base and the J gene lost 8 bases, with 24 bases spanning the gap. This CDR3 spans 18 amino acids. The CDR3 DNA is TGTGCCAGTAGTATAGTCCCTCAAGCGGGAGCAGGGGGGGATGAGCAGTTCTTC. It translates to CASSIVPQAGAGGDEQFF.

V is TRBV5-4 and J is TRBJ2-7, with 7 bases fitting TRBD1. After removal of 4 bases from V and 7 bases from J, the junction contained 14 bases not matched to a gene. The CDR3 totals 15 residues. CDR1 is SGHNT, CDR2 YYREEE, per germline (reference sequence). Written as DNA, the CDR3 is TGTGCCAGCAGCCCTATGACAGGGATGGGCTTGGAGCAGTACTTC. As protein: CASSPMTGMGLEQYF. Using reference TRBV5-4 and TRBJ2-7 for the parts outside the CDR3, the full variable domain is ETGVTQSPTHLIKTRGQQVTLRCSSQSGHNTVSWYQQALGQGPQFIFQYYREEENGRGNFPPRFSGLQFPNYSSELNVNALELDDSALYLCASSPMTGMGLEQYFGPGTRLTVT.

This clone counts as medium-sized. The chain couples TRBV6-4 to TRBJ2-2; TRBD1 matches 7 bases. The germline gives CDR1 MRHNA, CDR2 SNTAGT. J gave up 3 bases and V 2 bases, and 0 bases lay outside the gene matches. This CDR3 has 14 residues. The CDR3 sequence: CASSDGTDTGELFF. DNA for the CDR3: TGTGCCAGCAGTGACGGGACAGACACCGGGGAGCTGTTTTTT.

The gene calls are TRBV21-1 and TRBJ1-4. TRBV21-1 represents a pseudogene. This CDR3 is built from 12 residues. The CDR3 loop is CASSKGEEKLFF. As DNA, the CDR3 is TGTGCCAGCAGCAAAGGGGAGGAAAAACTGTTTTTT.

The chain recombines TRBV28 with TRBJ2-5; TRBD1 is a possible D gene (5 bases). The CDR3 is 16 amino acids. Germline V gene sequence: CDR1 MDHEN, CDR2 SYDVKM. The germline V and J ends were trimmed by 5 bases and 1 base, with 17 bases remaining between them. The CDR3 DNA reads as TGTGCCAGCAGTCCAGGAGACAGCTCCGCCCAAGAGACCCAGTACTTC. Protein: CASSPGDSSAQETQYF.

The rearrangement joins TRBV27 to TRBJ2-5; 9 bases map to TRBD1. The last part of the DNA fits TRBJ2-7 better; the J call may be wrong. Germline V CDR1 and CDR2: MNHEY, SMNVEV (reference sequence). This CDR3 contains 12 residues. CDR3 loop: CASSMTGGEQYF. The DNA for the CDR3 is TGTGCCAGCAGTATGACAGGGGGCGAGCAGTACTTC.

The CDR3 protein is CASSLDYKAFF. The DNA of the CDR3 is TGTGCCAGCAGCTTAGATTACAAAGCTTTCTTT. The chain combines TRBV11-2 with TRBJ1-1, with D unresolved. There are 11 residues in the CDR3. Trimming took 0 bases from V and 9 from J, leaving 5 bases between them. CDR1 is SGHAT and CDR2 is FQNNGV in the germline V gene.

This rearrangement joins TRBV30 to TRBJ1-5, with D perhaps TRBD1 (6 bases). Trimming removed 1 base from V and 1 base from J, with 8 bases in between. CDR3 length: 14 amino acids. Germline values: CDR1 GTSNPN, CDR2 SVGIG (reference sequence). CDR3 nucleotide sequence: TGTGCCTGGAGTGCAGGGGCGAGCAATCAGCCCCAGCATTTT. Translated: CAWSAGASNQPQHF.

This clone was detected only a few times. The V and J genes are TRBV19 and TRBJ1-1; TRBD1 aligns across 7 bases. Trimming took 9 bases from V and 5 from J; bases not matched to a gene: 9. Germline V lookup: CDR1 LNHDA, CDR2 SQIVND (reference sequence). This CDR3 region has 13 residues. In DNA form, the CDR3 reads TGTGCCAGCAGCGCGACAGGGCAGACTGAAGCTTTCTTT. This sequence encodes CASSATGQTEAFF.

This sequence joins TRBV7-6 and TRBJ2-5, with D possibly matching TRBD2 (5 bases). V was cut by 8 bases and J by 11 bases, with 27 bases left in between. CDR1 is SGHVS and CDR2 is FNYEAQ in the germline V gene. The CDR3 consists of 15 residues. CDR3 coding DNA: TGTGCCAGCGCCCCGAACAGTGGGGTTACGTGGGAGCAGTACTTC. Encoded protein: CASAPNSGVTWEQYF.

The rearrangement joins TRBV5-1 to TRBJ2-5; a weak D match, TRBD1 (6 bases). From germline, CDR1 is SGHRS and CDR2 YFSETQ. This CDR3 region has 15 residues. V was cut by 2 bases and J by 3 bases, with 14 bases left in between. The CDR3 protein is CASSFLGANEETQYF. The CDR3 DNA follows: TGCGCCAGCAGCTTTTTGGGGGCGAATGAAGAGACCCAGTACTTC. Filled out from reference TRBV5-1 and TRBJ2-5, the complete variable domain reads KAGVTQTPRYLIKTRGQQVTLSCSPISGHRSVSWYQQTPGQGLQFLFEYFSETQRNKGNFPGRFSGRQFSNSRSEMNVSTLELGDSALYLCASSFLGANEETQYFGPGTRLLVL.

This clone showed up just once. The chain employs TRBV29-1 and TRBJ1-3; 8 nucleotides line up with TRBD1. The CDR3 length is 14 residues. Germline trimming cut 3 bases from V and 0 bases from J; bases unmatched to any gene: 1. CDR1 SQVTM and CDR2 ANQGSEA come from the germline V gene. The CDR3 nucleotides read TGCAGCGTTGATGGGACAGGCTCTGGAAACACCATATATTTT. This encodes CSVDGTGSGNTIYF.

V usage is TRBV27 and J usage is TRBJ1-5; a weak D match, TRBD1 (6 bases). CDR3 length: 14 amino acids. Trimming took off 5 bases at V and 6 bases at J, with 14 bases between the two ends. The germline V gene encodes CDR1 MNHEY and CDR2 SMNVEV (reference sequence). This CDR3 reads CASSHHRAGQPQHF. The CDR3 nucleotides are TGTGCCAGCAGTCATCACAGGGCCGGTCAGCCCCAGCATTTT.

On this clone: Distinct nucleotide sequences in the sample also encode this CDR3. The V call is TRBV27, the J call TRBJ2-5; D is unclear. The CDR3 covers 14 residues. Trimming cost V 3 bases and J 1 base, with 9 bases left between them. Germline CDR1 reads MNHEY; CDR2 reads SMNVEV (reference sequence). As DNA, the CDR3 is TGTGCCAGCAGTTTTGGTAGAGGCCAAGAGACCCAGTACTTC. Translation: CASSFGRGQETQYF.

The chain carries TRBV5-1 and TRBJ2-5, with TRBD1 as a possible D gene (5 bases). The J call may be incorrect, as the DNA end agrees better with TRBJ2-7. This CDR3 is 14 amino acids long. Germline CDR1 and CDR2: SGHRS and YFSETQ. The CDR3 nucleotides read TGCGCCAGCAGCTTGGGGCAGGGTGGTTACGAGCAGTACTTC. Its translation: CASSLGQGGYEQYF.

The CDR3, as DNA: TGTGCCAGCAGTTCGCGTCGGGACAGCTCCTACGAGCAGTACTTC. As protein: CASSSRRDSSYEQYF. The J gene is TRBJ2-5, the V gene TRBV25-1, with TRBD1 matching over 7 bases. The J call could be wrong; TRBJ2-7 is a better fit for the DNA end. Germline CDR1 MGHDK, CDR2 SYGVNS. This CDR3 contains 15 residues.

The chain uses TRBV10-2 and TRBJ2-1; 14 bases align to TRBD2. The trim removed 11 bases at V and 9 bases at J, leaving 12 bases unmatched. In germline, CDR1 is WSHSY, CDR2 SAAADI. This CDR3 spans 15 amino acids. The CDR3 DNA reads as TGCGCCGGGGGACTAGCGGGAGTAGCATTTTCTGAGCAGTTCTTC. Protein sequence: CAGGLAGVAFSEQFF.

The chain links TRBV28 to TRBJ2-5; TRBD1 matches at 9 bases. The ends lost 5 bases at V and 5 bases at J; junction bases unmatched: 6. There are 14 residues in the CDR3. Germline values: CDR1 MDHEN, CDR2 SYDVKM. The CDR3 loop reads CASSPIQGAETQYF. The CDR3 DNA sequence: TGTGCCAGCAGTCCAATACAGGGGGCTGAGACCCAGTACTTC.

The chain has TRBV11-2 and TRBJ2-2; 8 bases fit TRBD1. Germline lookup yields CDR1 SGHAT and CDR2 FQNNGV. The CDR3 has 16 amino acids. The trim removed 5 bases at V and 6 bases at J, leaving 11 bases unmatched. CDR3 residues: CASSPIESTGAGELFF. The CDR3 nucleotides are TGTGCCAGCAGCCCCATAGAATCGACAGGGGCCGGGGAGCTGTTTTTT. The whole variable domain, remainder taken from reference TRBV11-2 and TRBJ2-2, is EAGVAQSPRYKIIEKRQSVAFWCNPISGHATLYWYQQILGQGPKLLIQFQNNGVVDDSQLPKDRFSAERLKGVDSTLKIQPAKLEDSAVYLCASSPIESTGAGELFFGEGSRLTVL.

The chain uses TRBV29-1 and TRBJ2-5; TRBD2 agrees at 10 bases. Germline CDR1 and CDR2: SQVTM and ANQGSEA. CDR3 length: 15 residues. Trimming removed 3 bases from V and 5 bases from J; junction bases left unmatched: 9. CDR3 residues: CSVEGLATPAETQYF. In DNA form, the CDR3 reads TGCAGCGTTGAGGGACTAGCGACCCCTGCGGAGACCCAGTACTTC. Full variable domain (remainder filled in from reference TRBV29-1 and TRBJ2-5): SAVISQKPSRDICQRGTSLTIQCQVDSQVTMMFWYRQQPGQSLTLIATANQGSEATYESGFVIDKFPISRPNLTFSTLTVSNMSPEDSSIYLCSVEGLATPAETQYFGPGTRLLVL.

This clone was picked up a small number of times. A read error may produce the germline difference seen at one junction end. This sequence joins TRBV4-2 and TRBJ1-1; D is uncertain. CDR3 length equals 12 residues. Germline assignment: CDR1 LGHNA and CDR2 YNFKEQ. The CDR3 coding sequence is TGTGCCAGCAGCCAAGAGGGCGTGCGTATTATCTTT. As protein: CASSQEGVRIIF.

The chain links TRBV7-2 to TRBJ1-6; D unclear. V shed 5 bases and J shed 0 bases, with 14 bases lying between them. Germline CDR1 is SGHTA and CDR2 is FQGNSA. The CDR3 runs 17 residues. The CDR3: CASSPGLSSSYNSPLHF. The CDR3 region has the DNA TGTGCCAGCAGCCCCGGACTCTCGAGCTCCTATAATTCACCCCTCCACTTT.

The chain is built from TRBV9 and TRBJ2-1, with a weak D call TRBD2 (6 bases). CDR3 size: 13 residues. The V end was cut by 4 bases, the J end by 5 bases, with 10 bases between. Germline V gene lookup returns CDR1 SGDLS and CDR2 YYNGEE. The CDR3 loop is CASSRGSNNEQFF. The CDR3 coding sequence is TGTGCCAGCAGCCGGGGGAGCAACAATGAGCAGTTCTTC.

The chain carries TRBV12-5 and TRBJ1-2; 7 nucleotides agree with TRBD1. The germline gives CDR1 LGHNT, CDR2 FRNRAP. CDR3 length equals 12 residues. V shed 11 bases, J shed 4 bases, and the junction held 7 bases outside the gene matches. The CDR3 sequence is CAGGQQGYGYTF. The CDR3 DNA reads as TGTGCTGGGGGACAGCAAGGCTATGGCTACACCTTC.

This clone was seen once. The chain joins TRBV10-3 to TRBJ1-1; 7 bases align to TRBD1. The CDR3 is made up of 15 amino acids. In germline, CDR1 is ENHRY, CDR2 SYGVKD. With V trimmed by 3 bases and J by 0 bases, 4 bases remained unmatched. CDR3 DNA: TGTGCCATCAGTGAAGGGGGCCCCCTGAACACTGAAGCTTTCTTT. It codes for CAISEGGPLNTEAFF.

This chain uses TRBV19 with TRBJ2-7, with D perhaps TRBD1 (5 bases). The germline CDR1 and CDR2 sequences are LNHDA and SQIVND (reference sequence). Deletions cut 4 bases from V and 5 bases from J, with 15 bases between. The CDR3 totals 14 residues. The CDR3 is CASSTPGRVDEQYF. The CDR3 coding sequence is TGTGCCAGTAGTACCCCGGGCAGGGTCGACGAGCAGTACTTC.

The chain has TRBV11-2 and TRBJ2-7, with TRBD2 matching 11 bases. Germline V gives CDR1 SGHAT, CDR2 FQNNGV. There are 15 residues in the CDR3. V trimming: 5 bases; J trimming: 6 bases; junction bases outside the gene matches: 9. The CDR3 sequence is CASSVAGGPLSEQYF. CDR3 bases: TGTGCCAGCAGCGTAGCGGGAGGGCCGTTATCCGAGCAGTACTTC.